The 10 T cell receptor beta chains listed next were all sequenced from one sample in a study of response to subunit inactivated influenza vaccine. TCRdb reprocessed the RT-PCR reads via MiXCR and lists one record per CDR3 protein. The table shows 710,000 or so distinct CDR3 sequences, with 15% to 19% occurring only once. Sequences were derived from PBMCs from blood, sampled roughly 12 days after vaccination. Every receptor here comes from a man aged 50 or older who received an inactivated influenza vaccine.

This clonotype has a handful of counts. A much bigger clone sits one base away, suggesting this may be a read error. V usage is TRBV2 and J usage is TRBJ2-5; 8 positions match TRBD1. CDR1 SNHLY and CDR2 FYNNEI come from the germline V gene. The CDR3 has 14 amino acids. The J segment lost 1 base and the V segment lost 5 bases, leaving 3 bases of the junction unmatched. The CDR3 nucleotides read TGTGCCAGCAGTCCGGACAGGGCCCAAGAGACCCAGTACTTC. It yields the protein CASSPDRAQETQYF.

V and J are TRBV29-1 and TRBJ1-5, with unresolved D. The CDR3 runs 13 residues. V was clipped by 5 bases and J by 3 bases, with 11 bases between them. CDR1 SQVTM and CDR2 ANQGSEA come from the germline V gene. The CDR3, as DNA: TGCAGCGTTACCGACGGAATCAATCAGCCCCAGCATTTT. This encodes CSVTDGINQPQHF.

This chain uses TRBV27 with TRBJ2-7, with 15 bases matching TRBD2. Germline V lookup: CDR1 MNHEY, CDR2 SMNVEV (reference sequence). The CDR3 totals 17 residues. J lost 2 bases, V lost 3 bases, and 5 bases had no gene match. The CDR3 nucleotides are TGTGCCAGCAGTTTCCAGGGACTAGCGGGGGGAGCCTACGAGCAGTACTTC. This sequence encodes CASSFQGLAGGAYEQYF.

The V call is TRBV6-5, the J call TRBJ2-1; TRBD2 agrees at 9 bases. This CDR3 comprises 17 residues. Germline V gives CDR1 MNHEY, CDR2 SVGAGI. V gave up 0 bases and J gave up 4 bases; unmatched junction bases: 7. The CDR3 reads CASSYSMAGGQYNEQFF. The CDR3 bases are TGTGCCAGCAGTTACTCGATGGCGGGGGGGCAGTACAATGAGCAGTTCTTC.

The sample holds a few counts of this clonotype. The junction differs from germline at one of its ends, possibly a read error. In DNA, the CDR3 is TGCGCCAGCAGCTTGGTGGGCAGGGGCCTTGATTTT. This encodes CASSLVGRGLDF. The chain has TRBV5-1 and TRBJ1-3, with a possible D match to TRBD1 (6 bases). From germline, CDR1 is SGHRS and CDR2 YFSETQ. The CDR3 sequence is 12 residues long.

The chain combines TRBV5-1 with TRBJ2-3; 7 bases fit TRBD1. The CDR3 has 17 residues. V shed 1 base and J 0 bases; nucleotides not matched to a gene: 8. The germline V gene encodes CDR1 SGHRS and CDR2 YFSETQ. CDR3 nucleotide sequence: TGCGCCAGCAGCTTGTATGGGACAGAGATTAGCACAGATACGCAGTATTTT. The encoded protein is CASSLYGTEISTDTQYF.

This clonotype was observed a few times. CDR3 coding DNA: TGTGCCAGCAGCTTATGGACTCCCGACAATTCACCCCTCCACTTT. Its protein is CASSLWTPDNSPLHF. The chain joins TRBV7-2 to TRBJ1-6; D gene ambiguous. CDR3 length: 15 amino acids. CDR1 and CDR2 (germline): SGHTA, FQGNSA. Trimming left V 2 bases short and J 7 bases short, with 12 bases between.

The chain is built from TRBV4-3 and TRBJ1-5; D gene uncertain. Trimming removed 0 bases from V and 4 bases from J, with 4 bases in between. The germline gives CDR1 LGHNA, CDR2 YSLEER. The CDR3 contains 13 residues. The CDR3 here is CASSQDWNQPQHF. Here the CDR3 DNA reads TGCGCCAGCAGCCAAGATTGGAATCAGCCCCAGCATTTT.

The rearrangement joins TRBV7-9 to TRBJ2-3, with TRBD1 matching 10 bases. CDR3 length: 16 amino acids. Per the germline V gene, CDR1 is SEHNR and CDR2 is FQNEAQ (reference sequence). With V trimmed by 4 bases and J by 1 base, 5 bases remained unmatched. The CDR3 DNA sequence: TGTGCCAGCAGCTCCTGGGACAGGGGCGGCACAGATACGCAGTATTTT. Amino acid sequence: CASSSWDRGGTDTQYF.

This clonotype was counted only a few times. CDR3 region: CASSLGQMLSEKLFF. CDR3 in DNA: TGTGCCAGCAGCCTCGGACAGATGTTAAGTGAAAAACTGTTTTTT. The V call is TRBV7-2, the J call TRBJ1-4, with D maybe TRBD1 (6 bases). The V and J ends lost 5 bases and 7 bases respectively, with 17 bases between them. In germline, CDR1 is SGHTA, CDR2 FQGNSA. This CDR3 is built from 15 residues.